The rows below give T cell receptor beta chains drawn from one sample of a study of CD8+ T cells in alopecia areata. Clones were read by immunoSEQ multiplex PCR, and TCRdb kept only the in-frame ones, dropping some. The sample has 100,000 to 150,000 clones; more than 40% are singletons. The sequenced sample was CD8+ T cells sorted from blood, obtained at week 0. These receptor sequences come from a human donor with alopecia areata. Each CDR3 is given with its conserved first and last residue. Each record gives: clone size, J gene, D gene, V gene, CDR3 protein, CDR3 DNA. D genes are given only for firm matches. Only some rows state a clone size, as once, few, many or a class for expanded clones.

>NA|TRBJ1-1|TRBD1|TRBV13
CASTRDRALDEAFF
TGTGCCAGCACCCGGGACAGGGCCCTGGATGAAGCTTTCTTT
>NA|TRBJ1-6|NA|TRBV12-5
CASGGDDIHSPLHF
TGTGCTAGTGGGGGGGACGATATCCATTCACCCCTCCACTTT
>few|TRBJ2-5|NA|TRBV19
CASTRGLGETQYF
TGTGCCAGTACGCGAGGGCTCGGGGAGACCCAGTACTTC
>NA|TRBJ2-3|NA|TRBV7-8
CASSPRQENTDTQYF
TGTGCCAGCAGCCCAAGACAGGAGAACACAGATACGCAGTATTTT
>few|TRBJ1-1|NA|TRBV5-6
CASSLELGDTEAFF
TGTGCCAGCAGCTTGGAACTAGGGGACACTGAAGCTTTCTTT
>NA|TRBJ2-1|NA|TRBV29-1
CSVESQGLYNEQFF
TGCAGCGTTGAGAGTCAGGGACTGTACAATGAGCAGTTCTTC
>NA|TRBJ2-5|NA|TRBV11-2
CASSLGGQETQYF
TGTGCCAGCAGCTTAGGAGGACAAGAGACCCAGTACTTC
>NA|TRBJ1-1|NA|TRBV30
CAWTLGPNTEAFF
TGTGCCTGGACCCTGGGCCCAAACACTGAAGCTTTCTTT
>NA|TRBJ2-1|NA|TRBV27
CASSLSDRHNEQFF
TGTGCCAGCAGTTTATCCGACCGTCACAATGAGCAGTTCTTC
>NA|TRBJ2-5|NA|TRBV29-1
CSVRGLITGEEETQYF
TGCAGCGTCCGTGGCCTTATCACAGGGGAGGAAGAGACCCAGTACTTC
>NA|TRBJ1-1|TRBD1|TRBV30
CALDRGPTEAFF
TGTGCCTTGGACAGGGGGCCCACTGAAGCTTTCTTT
>few|TRBJ2-5|TRBD1|TRBV29-1
CSVLGQGALQETQYF
TGCAGCGTTCTTGGACAGGGAGCTCTACAAGAGACCCAGTACTTC
>NA|TRBJ1-4|NA|TRBV29-1
CSAKTDEKLFF
TGCAGCGCAAAGACAGATGAAAAACTGTTTTTT
>few|TRBJ2-1|TRBD1|TRBV4-2
CASSQDRDRASYNEQFF
TGTGCCAGCAGCCAAGATCGGGACAGGGCTTCCTACAATGAGCAGTTCTTC
>few|TRBJ1-1|NA|TRBV30
CAWSVQGYTEAFF
TGTGCCTGGAGTGTCCAGGGTTACACTGAAGCTTTCTTT
>few|TRBJ2-7|NA|TRBV14
CASSQERSYEQYF
TGTGCCAGCAGCCAAGAACGGTCCTACGAGCAGTACTTC
>many|TRBJ1-2|NA|TRBV7-8
CASSDRTGPSMGYTF
TGTGCCAGCAGCGACCGGACGGGACCTTCTATGGGCTACACCTTC
>few|TRBJ2-2|TRBD2|TRBV7-9
CASSKLAADTGELFF
TGTGCCAGCAGCAAACTAGCGGCCGACACCGGGGAGCTGTTTTTT
>NA|TRBJ2-5|NA|TRBV27
CASRTEQETQYF
TGTGCCAGCAGGACCGAGCAAGAGACCCAGTACTTC
>few|TRBJ1-2|NA|TRBV7-9
CASTLPLSPSYGYTF
TGTGCCAGCACCCTCCCTCTTTCCCCCAGCTATGGCTACACCTTC
>NA|TRBJ1-2|NA|TRBV29-1
CSVDSPQGANYGYTF
TGCAGCGTTGATAGTCCTCAGGGAGCTAACTATGGCTACACCTTC
>few|TRBJ2-7|NA|TRBV7-9
CASSSRYGTVGGPYEQYF
TGTGCCAGCAGCTCACGATATGGGACAGTGGGGGGCCCCTACGAGCAGTACTTC